This T cell receptor beta chain was observed in a study of blood T cell repertoires in COVID-19. Per germline, CDR1 MRHNA and CDR2 SNTAGT. After removal of 6 bases from V and 5 bases from J, the junction contained 5 bases not matched to a gene. The CDR3 consists of 15 residues. In the original workflow: Estimation of nucleated cell counts was performed using reference gene primer amplification. Here immunoSEQ multiplex PCR was the method, and the copy in TCRdb shows in-frame clones only, minus some. V, J and clone size were drawn from that table, and D and trimming were deduced from the DNA. This table holds about 170,000 clones, roughly four fifths found once.

Sequenced: peripheral blood. This TCR came from a man between 65 and 85 years old with active or convalescent COVID-19. The chain uses TRBV6-4 and TRBJ2-2; TRBD2 matches at 11 bases. CDR3 protein: CASRPGTSGTGELFF. In nucleotides, the CDR3 is TGTGCCAGCAGGCCCGGGACTAGCGGAACCGGGGAGCTGTTTTTT.